The entry below gives a single TCR beta chain sequence along with its context. Its specificity is not known. The CDR3 spans 14 residues. V dropped 2 bases and J dropped 8 bases, with 10 bases sitting between them. Per germline, CDR1 MDHEN and CDR2 SYDVKM. These data come from a study of shared clonotypes between healthy human individuals. Overall study results and limits: Sequencing depth was expected to influence donor clonotype sharing. For naive CD4 cells, roughly 5% of clonotypes were shared across a few donors. The represented genetic and exposure-history diversity was limited by the small number of donors. Inspection by rarefaction showed sorted-subset sequencing to be incomplete despite large depth.

Clones were read by immunoSEQ multiplex PCR, and TCRdb kept only the in-frame ones, dropping some. The data hold about 2 million clones, with 85% to 95% observed a single time. The chain is built from TRBV28 and TRBJ1-6, with a weak D call TRBD1 (6 bases). This TCR came from a man aged 18 to 29 in good health. The sample consisted of naive CD4+ T cells sorted from blood. Subset meaning: CD45RA+ positively selected. CDR3 amino acids: CASSLGTFHSPLHF. CDR3 in DNA: TGTGCCAGCAGTTTAGGGACATTTCATTCACCCCTCCACTTT.